What follows are 22 T cell receptor beta chains derived from one specimen sequenced in a study of blood T cell repertoires in COVID-19. Assay used: immunoSEQ multiplex PCR; TCRdb lists only in-frame clones, some missing. The sample carries some 190,000 clones, 70% to 80% recorded once. The source material was peripheral blood. The source is a woman aged 45-65 years with acute or convalescent COVID-19.

The gene calls are TRBV12-3 or TRBV12-4 and TRBJ2-1; 12 bases agree with TRBD2. This CDR3 contains 13 residues. After removal of 6 bases from V and 13 bases from J, the junction contained 7 bases not matched to a gene. The CDR3 reads CASSRSSGGAQFF. In nucleotides, the CDR3 is TGTGCCAGCAGCAGATCTAGCGGGGGGGCCCAGTTCTTC.

Only a few counts were recorded for this clone. The V and J genes are TRBV6-5 and TRBJ2-5; 8 bases are a match to TRBD2. Germline V gene lookup returns CDR1 MNHEY and CDR2 SVGAGI. V was pared by 6 bases and J by 1 base, with 1 base of the junction left unmatched. CDR3 length equals 13 residues. The DNA of the CDR3 is TGTGCCAGCAGAACTAGCGGCCAAGAGACCCAGTACTTC. This codes for CASRTSGQETQYF.

The V call is TRBV5-1, the J call TRBJ1-2; possible D gene TRBD1, 6 bases. With 3 bases removed from V and 8 bases from J, the gap between germline ends came to 11 bases. The CDR3 contains 12 residues. CDR1 and CDR2 from the germline V gene are SGHRS and YFSETQ. In DNA form, the CDR3 reads TGCGCCAGCAGCTACACACAGGGAGGCTACACCTTC. This translates into CASSYTQGGYTF.

The count of this clone is one. The chain links TRBV28 to TRBJ1-5; D gene uncertain. The length of the CDR3 is 14 residues. The germline V and J ends were trimmed by 3 bases and 5 bases, with 11 bases remaining between them. The germline V gene encodes CDR1 MDHEN and CDR2 SYDVKM. CDR3 sequence (DNA): TGTGCCAGCAGTTTGTTACAGAACCATCAGCCCCAGCATTTT. It specifies CASSLLQNHQPQHF.

The chain combines TRBV19 with TRBJ2-5; 7 bases agree with TRBD1. This CDR3 has 13 amino acids. The J segment lost 4 bases and the V segment lost 2 bases, leaving 1 base of the junction unmatched. Germline V CDR1 and CDR2: LNHDA, SQIVND (reference sequence). CDR3 sequence reads: CASSINRGETQYF. The CDR3 nucleotides read TGTGCCAGTAGTATAAACAGGGGAGAGACCCAGTACTTC.

The chain carries TRBV18 and TRBJ2-1; D remains unclear. Germline V gene lookup returns CDR1 KGHSH and CDR2 LQKENI. Trimming removed 6 bases from V and 6 bases from J, with 12 bases in between. The CDR3 contains 13 residues. DNA for the CDR3: TGTGCCAGCTCGCCCCCGTCAGGCAATGAGCAGTTCTTC. It translates to CASSPPSGNEQFF.

In this sample, this clone turned up once. The chain couples TRBV6-1 to TRBJ1-1; 8 nucleotides align to TRBD1. The CDR3 consists of 13 residues. Unmatched junction bases numbered 1, after V lost 3 bases and J lost 4 bases. Germline V lookup: CDR1 MNHNS, CDR2 SASEGT. This CDR3 is CASSDRGRTEAFF. The DNA of the CDR3 is TGTGCCAGCAGTGACAGGGGGCGCACTGAAGCTTTCTTT.

This clone was detected only once. CDR3: CASSPRQGVNTEAFF. The CDR3 DNA reads TGTGCCAGCAGTCCTCGACAGGGGGTGAACACTGAAGCTTTCTTT. J is TRBJ1-1 and V is TRBV27, with 9 bases matching TRBD1. Germline V gene data show CDR1 as MNHEY and CDR2 as SMNVEV (reference sequence). The CDR3 has 15 amino acids. V trimming: 5 bases; J trimming: 0 bases; junction bases outside the gene matches: 4.

This clone was counted between two and nine times. DNA for the CDR3: TGTGCCAGCAGCCGCGGGGAGGGCTACACCTTC. Translated: CASSRGEGYTF. This chain joins TRBV3-1 (or the pseudogene TRBV3-2) and TRBJ1-2; D gene uncertain. Trimming cost V 4 bases and J 8 bases, with 8 bases left between them. CDR3 length: 11 amino acids. Germline loops: CDR1 LGHDT, CDR2 YNNKEL (reference sequence).

The chain employs TRBV10-3 and TRBJ1-1; a possible D gene is TRBD1 (6 bases). Trimming removed 4 bases at V and 5 bases at J, with 14 bases between. The germline V gene encodes CDR1 ENHRY and CDR2 SYGVKD. The CDR3 is made up of 14 amino acids. The CDR3 nucleotides are TGTGCCATCAGTGGGAAGGGGGTGGGGACTGAAGCTTTCTTT. Amino acid sequence: CAISGKGVGTEAFF.

V gene TRBV4-3 combines with J gene TRBJ2-1; TRBD2 aligns across 15 bases. The CDR3 loop spans 17 amino acids. In germline, CDR1 is LGHNA, CDR2 YSLEER. V gave up 3 bases and J gave up 0 bases; unmatched junction bases: 0. CDR3 sequence (DNA): TGCGCCAGCAGCCAGGGACTAGCGGGAGGCTCCTACAATGAGCAGTTCTTC. As protein: CASSQGLAGGSYNEQFF.

This clone is a singleton in its sample. The chain has TRBV5-8 and TRBJ2-3, with 14 bases lining up with TRBD2. The germline gives CDR1 SGHTS, CDR2 YDEGEE. V dropped 0 bases and J dropped 4; count of bases not matched to a gene: 7. This CDR3 spans 18 amino acids. The CDR3 loop reads CASSLAGTSGSGSDTQYF. The CDR3 region has the DNA TGTGCCAGCAGCTTGGCCGGGACTAGCGGGAGTGGATCAGATACGCAGTATTTT. Combining the CDR3 with reference TRBV5-8 and TRBJ2-3 gives the whole variable domain EAGVTQSPTHLIKTRGQQATLRCSPISGHTSVYWYQQALGLGLQFLLWYDEGEERNRGNFPPRFSGRQFPNYSSELNVNALELEDSALYLCASSLAGTSGSGSDTQYFGPGTRLTVL.

The chain couples TRBV7-8 to TRBJ1-1; D gene uncertain. This CDR3 has 12 residues. CDR1 SGHVS and CDR2 FQNEAQ come from the germline V gene. The V end was cut by 5 bases, the J end by 6 bases, with 10 bases between. CDR3 in DNA: TGTGCCAGCAGCCGGGGAGGATCTGAAGCTTTCTTT. It codes for CASSRGGSEAFF.

The table lists this clone with a few counts. This chain links TRBV7-9 with TRBJ1-2, with D perhaps TRBD1 (6 bases). This CDR3 region has 14 residues. Trimming removed 5 bases at V and 4 bases at J, with 14 bases between. Germline CDR1 is SEHNR and CDR2 is FQNEAQ (reference sequence). For the CDR3, the DNA is TGTGCCAGCAGCAATCCTGGACAGAGCTATGGCTACACCTTC. Translation: CASSNPGQSYGYTF.

Only a few counts were recorded for this clone. The CDR3 DNA sequence: TGTGCCAGCAGTTACCTAGCGGGAGGGCGCGGTGAGCAGTTCTTC. Encoded protein: CASSYLAGGRGEQFF. The rearrangement uses TRBV6-5 and TRBJ2-1; the match to TRBD2 covers 12 bases. The CDR3 runs 15 residues. Germline trimming cut 2 bases from V and 9 bases from J; bases unmatched to any gene: 5. Per the germline V gene, CDR1 is MNHEY and CDR2 is SVGAGI.

J is TRBJ2-5 and V is TRBV5-1; D is uncertain. Trimming stripped 0 bases from V and 5 bases from J, with 11 bases between. Germline V gene data show CDR1 as SGHRS and CDR2 as YFSETQ. This CDR3 spans 14 amino acids. CDR3 nucleotide sequence: TGCGCCAGCAGCTTGGGTGGCGGTTGGGAGACCCAGTACTTC. Protein product: CASSLGGGWETQYF.

The rearrangement links TRBV4-3 to TRBJ1-1, with D perhaps TRBD1 (6 bases). Deletions cut 2 bases from V and 4 bases from J, with 14 bases between. The germline V gene encodes CDR1 LGHNA and CDR2 YSLEER. The CDR3 consists of 15 residues. CDR3 DNA sequence: TGCGCCAGCAGCCAACCGGGCGTAGGGGGCACTGAAGCTTTCTTT. Amino acid sequence: CASSQPGVGGTEAFF.

This chain connects TRBV5-1 to TRBJ2-5; 8 bases line up with TRBD2. The V gene end was trimmed by 4 bases and the J gene end by 5 bases; junction bases not matched to a gene: 7. The CDR3 has 14 amino acids. From germline, CDR1 is SGHRS and CDR2 YFSETQ. CDR3 in amino acids: CASSLLAAWETQYF. The CDR3 nucleotides read TGCGCCAGCAGCCTACTAGCGGCGTGGGAGACCCAGTACTTC.

The CDR3 bases are TGTGCCAGCTCACCACAGACAGGGTTAAATGAAAAACTGTTTTTT. It translates to CASSPQTGLNEKLFF. This chain joins TRBV18 and TRBJ1-4; 7 bases match TRBD1. The J segment lost 5 bases and the V segment lost 1 base, leaving 4 bases of the junction unmatched. This CDR3 is 15 amino acids long. Looked up from germline, CDR1 is KGHSH and CDR2 is LQKENI.

The chain carries TRBV27 and TRBJ1-1, with D possibly being TRBD1 (6 bases). Germline loops: CDR1 MNHEY, CDR2 SMNVEV (reference sequence). The V end was cut by 2 bases, the J end by 0 bases, with 10 bases between. This CDR3 is built from 15 residues. In DNA form, the CDR3 reads TGTGCCAGCAGTTTAAGGGGGTCGATGAACACTGAAGCTTTCTTT. Residues: CASSLRGSMNTEAFF.

The V gene is TRBV11-2, the J gene TRBJ2-1; TRBD2 matches 8 bases. The CDR3 extends over 16 amino acids. The germline V gene has CDR1 SGHAT and CDR2 FQNNGV. Trimming at V came to 3 bases and at J to 1 base, leaving 5 bases not matched to a gene. CDR3 DNA sequence: TGTGCCAGCAGCTTCGGGAGGGGTGGATCCTACAATGAGCAGTTCTTC. Amino acid sequence: CASSFGRGGSYNEQFF. The full variable domain, with the rest looked up from reference TRBV11-2 and TRBJ2-1, is EAGVAQSPRYKIIEKRQSVAFWCNPISGHATLYWYQQILGQGPKLLIQFQNNGVVDDSQLPKDRFSAERLKGVDSTLKIQPAKLEDSAVYLCASSFGRGGSYNEQFFGPGTRLTVL.

CDR3 loop: CASSLGLEEQFF. The CDR3 bases are TGTGCCAGCAGCTTGGGGTTGGAGGAGCAGTTCTTC. This sequence joins TRBV5-6 and TRBJ2-1; D unresolved. CDR1 SGHDT and CDR2 YYEEEE come from the germline V gene. V lost 0 bases and J lost 10, with 8 bases in between. This CDR3 spans 12 amino acids.